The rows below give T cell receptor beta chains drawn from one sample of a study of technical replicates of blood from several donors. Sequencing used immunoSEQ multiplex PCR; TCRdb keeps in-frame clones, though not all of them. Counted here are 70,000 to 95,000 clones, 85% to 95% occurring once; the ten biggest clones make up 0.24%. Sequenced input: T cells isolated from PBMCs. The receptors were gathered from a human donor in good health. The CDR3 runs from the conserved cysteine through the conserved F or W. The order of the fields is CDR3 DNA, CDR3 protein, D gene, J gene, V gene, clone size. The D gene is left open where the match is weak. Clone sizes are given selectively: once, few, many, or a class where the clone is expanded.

TGCGCCAGCAGCTTCGGGGTAAGACAGGGAATTGTTGAGCAGTTCTTC | CASSFGVRQGIVEQFF | TRBD1 | TRBJ2-1 | TRBV5-1 | NA
TGTGCCAGCAGTGCCGGGACAGGATTAACTTCTAGCAATCAGCCCCAGCATTTT | CASSAGTGLTSSNQPQHF | TRBD1 | TRBJ1-5 | TRBV2 | NA
TGCGCCAGCAGCGGTGACTCTATGAACACCGGGGAGCTGTTTTTT | CASSGDSMNTGELFF | NA | TRBJ2-2 | TRBV5-1 | NA
TGTGCCAGCAGCTTCGGGAGGGCCGGGAACGAGCAGTACTTC | CASSFGRAGNEQYF | TRBD2 | TRBJ2-7 | TRBV7-9 | NA
TGCGCCAGCAGCTTGGCCTTTCTCTCTGAAGCTTTCTTT | CASSLAFLSEAFF | NA | TRBJ1-1 | TRBV5-1 | once
TGTGCCAGCAGCGTCCGACTAGCGGGAGGGGGCGAGCAGTACTTC | CASSVRLAGGGEQYF | TRBD2 | TRBJ2-7 | TRBV7-8 | NA
TGTGCCAGTACCCGTAGGGGGTGGTTCACTGAAGCTTTCTTT | CASTRRGWFTEAFF | NA | TRBJ1-1 | TRBV19 | NA
TGTGCCAGCAGCTTGGGACTCCGTCGGGGCAATGAGCAGTTCTTC | CASSLGLRRGNEQFF | NA | TRBJ2-1 | TRBV7-3 | NA
TGTGCCAGCAGTATGGACAGGGGAGGGGGCACTGAAGCTTTCTTT | CASSMDRGGGTEAFF | TRBD1 | TRBJ1-1 | TRBV28 | NA
TGTGCCAGCAGACAGCTGGGCGGGGAGCTGTTTTTT | CASRQLGGELFF | NA | TRBJ2-2 | TRBV5-4 | once
TGCGCCAGCAGCTGGGACAGGGCCACAGATACGCAGTATTTT | CASSWDRATDTQYF | TRBD1 | TRBJ2-3 | TRBV5-1 | NA
TGTGCCAGCAGCTTAAGGGCCAGGGGCACAGATACGCAGTATTTT | CASSLRARGTDTQYF | NA | TRBJ2-3 | TRBV27 | NA
TGTGCCAGCAGCCAAGAGGGGGTGGGTCTAGCGGCCACAGATACGCAGTATTTT | CASSQEGVGLAATDTQYF | TRBD2 | TRBJ2-3 | TRBV4-2 | NA
TGTGCCAGCAGTCCCTCCTTCTCAGGGAATTCTGACACCATATATTTT | CASSPSFSGNSDTIYF | NA | TRBJ1-3 | TRBV27 | NA
TGCGCCAGCAGCCCCTTGGCGGGAGGGGCCGGGGAGCTGTTTTTT | CASSPLAGGAGELFF | TRBD2 | TRBJ2-2 | TRBV5-1 | NA
TGTGCCTGGAGTAGACAGGCGGCAACTAATGAAAAACTGTTTTTT | CAWSRQAATNEKLFF | NA | TRBJ1-4 | TRBV30 | NA
TGTGCCAGCAGCGTATCTTTGGCCAGGGTCCACGAGCAGTACTTC | CASSVSLARVHEQYF | NA | TRBJ2-7 | TRBV9 | NA
TGTGCCAGCACTACAGGTCAGGGCACTGAAGCTTTCTTT | CASTTGQGTEAFF | NA | TRBJ1-1 | TRBV6-6 | NA
TGTGCCAGCTCACCGCCGAACCAGGGGCGAGAAACCGGGGAGCTGTTTTTT | CASSPPNQGRETGELFF | NA | TRBJ2-2 | TRBV18 | NA
TGTGCCAGCAGTTTAAACGCGGGAGGAGGCGAGCAGTACTTC | CASSLNAGGGEQYF | TRBD2 | TRBJ2-7 | TRBV28 | NA
TGCGCCAGCAGCTTGGAACAGGGGGCGAACACCGGGGAGCTGTTTTTT | CASSLEQGANTGELFF | TRBD1 | TRBJ2-2 | TRBV5-1 | once
TGTGCCAGCAGTTTAGGGACAGTAGCCGGGGAGCTGTTTTTT | CASSLGTVAGELFF | TRBD1 | TRBJ2-2 | TRBV27 | NA
TGCGCCAGCAGCCAAGATAATTCCTACGAGCAGTACTTC | CASSQDNSYEQYF | NA | TRBJ2-7 | TRBV4-1 | NA
TGTGCCAGCAGTCGCCGACTAGCGGGTACAGAGACCCAGTACTTC | CASSRRLAGTETQYF | TRBD2 | TRBJ2-5 | TRBV14 | NA